One and the same sample provided the 22 T cell receptor beta chains below, sequenced in a study of CD4+ T cells in melanoma. The assay was immunoSEQ multiplex PCR, and TCRdb's table has in-frame clones only and misses some. The sample lists almost 15,000 clones; 65% to 85% were seen once. The sample comprised cells from a culture (not recorded whether cultured in vitro). The receptors come from a human donor with melanoma.

V usage is TRBV18 and J usage is TRBJ1-1; TRBD1 aligns across 7 bases. The germline CDR1 and CDR2 sequences are KGHSH and LQKENI. The CDR3 extends over 14 amino acids. Losses at the gene ends were 6 bases for V and 4 bases for J; bases not matched to a gene: 8. The CDR3 DNA reads TGTGCCAGCTCGACTAGACAGGGCCTCACTGAAGCTTTCTTT. It encodes CASSTRQGLTEAFF.

V gene TRBV7-2 combines with J gene TRBJ1-1; perhaps TRBD1 as D (5 bases). Germline V gives CDR1 SGHTA, CDR2 FQGNSA. This CDR3 region has 14 residues. V was pared by 5 bases and J by 1 base, with 11 bases between. The DNA of the CDR3 is TGTGCCAGCAGCCCTGGGACGGCGAACACTGAAGCTTTCTTT. It translates to CASSPGTANTEAFF.

This clone was detected only a few times. This sequence joins TRBV7-8 and TRBJ1-5; D may be TRBD1 (6 bases). This CDR3 region has 15 residues. The V end was cut by 1 base, the J end by 4 bases, with 11 bases between. Germline loops: CDR1 SGHVS, CDR2 FQNEAQ. The CDR3 region has the DNA TGTGCCAGCAGCTTAGTGAGGGGGACGAATCAGCCCCAGCATTTT. This sequence encodes CASSLVRGTNQPQHF.

The chain employs TRBV11-2 and TRBJ2-7; D not certain. The V end was cut by 4 bases, the J end by 3 bases, with 16 bases between. This CDR3 is 15 amino acids long. Germline CDR1 and CDR2: SGHAT and FQNNGV. For the CDR3, the DNA is TGTGCCAGCAGCTCATTCGACCAAACAAACTACGAGCAGTACTTC. Translation: CASSSFDQTNYEQYF.

The rearrangement links TRBV6-5 to TRBJ1-1; TRBD1 matches at 7 bases. V trimming: 7 bases; J trimming: 5 bases; junction bases outside the gene matches: 10. This CDR3 contains 14 residues. CDR1 and CDR2 from the germline V gene are MNHEY and SVGAGI. DNA of the CDR3: TGTGCCAGCACTCCGGCGACAGGGAATACTGAAGCTTTCTTT. Protein sequence: CASTPATGNTEAFF.

This clone was detected once. This chain links TRBV6-7 with TRBJ2-4; D is undetermined. TRBV6-7 is labeled an ORF, and its function is uncertain. This CDR3 spans 15 amino acids. V was trimmed by 0 bases and J by 1 base, leaving 7 bases between them. CDR3 region: CASSYSCVAKNIQYF. In DNA form, the CDR3 reads TGTGCCAGCAGTTACTCTTGTGTGGCCAAAAACATTCAGTACTTC.

The chain uses TRBV6-6 and TRBJ1-1, with TRBD1 matching 7 bases. V shed 4 bases, J shed 7 bases, and the junction held 12 bases outside the gene matches. This CDR3 region has 15 residues. The germline V gene has CDR1 MNHNY and CDR2 SVGAGI (reference sequence). CDR3 residues: CASSSTAGTVVEAFF. Here the CDR3 DNA reads TGTGCCAGCAGTTCCACCGCTGGGACAGTTGTTGAAGCTTTCTTT.

V usage is TRBV6-5 and J usage is TRBJ1-5; D is unclear. In germline, CDR1 is MNHEY, CDR2 SVGAGI. The V end was cut by 0 bases, the J end by 6 bases, with 12 bases between. The CDR3 contains 15 residues. This CDR3 is CASSYSAFSGQPQHF. CDR3 bases: TGTGCCAGCAGTTACTCAGCGTTTTCTGGTCAGCCCCAGCATTTT.

This clone was observed a single time. The chain employs TRBV19 and TRBJ1-2; D is unresolved. V lost 1 base to trimming and J lost 1 base, with 13 bases between them. The CDR3 covers 16 residues. CDR1 is LNHDA and CDR2 is SQIVND in the germline V gene (reference sequence). CDR3 residues: CASSIVTGTLNYGYTF. The CDR3 DNA reads TGTGCCAGTAGTATAGTGACCGGAACTCTTAACTATGGCTACACCTTC.

The chain joins TRBV5-4 to TRBJ2-2, with TRBD1 identical over 11 bases. Germline CDR1 SGHNT, CDR2 YYREEE (reference sequence). CDR3 length equals 15 residues. Trimming took 7 bases from V and 6 from J; bases not matched to a gene: 8. The CDR3 DNA follows: TGTGCCAGCGGGCCGGGACAGGGGGTCCCCGGGGAGCTGTTTTTT. Its protein product is CASGPGQGVPGELFF.

A single count supports this clone. J is TRBJ2-1 and V is TRBV7-9; D gene unclear. The germline V gene has CDR1 SEHNR and CDR2 FQNEAQ (reference sequence). This CDR3 has 15 amino acids. V was pared by 5 bases and J by 4 bases, with 15 bases between. Here the CDR3 DNA reads TGTGCCAGCAGCCCAGAGTTTGAGATATACAATGAGCAGTTCTTC. It is translated as CASSPEFEIYNEQFF.

This clone was seen just once. This chain uses TRBV19 with TRBJ1-5, with 10 bases matching TRBD1. The junction had 8 bases not matched to a gene; V was cut back by 6 bases and J by 9 bases. The CDR3 length is 14 residues. The germline V gene encodes CDR1 LNHDA and CDR2 SQIVND (reference sequence). The CDR3 protein is CASRRTGGAGPQHF. The CDR3 region has the DNA TGTGCCAGTAGAAGGACAGGGGGTGCGGGGCCCCAGCATTTT.

This sequence joins TRBV30 and TRBJ1-3; no reliable D call. Germline loops: CDR1 GTSNPN, CDR2 SVGIG (reference sequence). The V and J ends lost 2 bases and 2 bases respectively, with 7 bases between them. CDR3 length: 13 residues. This CDR3 reads CAWSWSTGNTIYF. DNA of the CDR3: TGTGCCTGGAGTTGGAGCACTGGAAACACCATATATTTT.

The V gene is TRBV2, the J gene TRBJ1-2, with 9 positions matching TRBD1. V was clipped by 6 bases and J by 1 base; unmatched bases: 9. The CDR3 totals 16 residues. CDR1 and CDR2 from the germline V gene are SNHLY and FYNNEI. In DNA form, the CDR3 reads TGTGCCAGCAGAGAGGGACAGGGAGCTATTAACTATGGCTACACCTTC. It is translated as CASREGQGAINYGYTF.

The chain joins TRBV10-3 to TRBJ2-6, with unresolved D. Germline V gene lookup returns CDR1 ENHRY and CDR2 SYGVKD. The V gene lost 4 bases and the J gene lost 2 bases, with 6 bases spanning the gap. This CDR3 contains 14 residues. CDR3 nucleotides: TGTGCCATCAGTGCCGGCGCTGGGGCCAACGTCCTGACTTTC. Its translation is CAISAGAGANVLTF.

The J gene is TRBJ2-2, the V gene TRBV25-1, with D perhaps matching TRBD1 (6 bases). Trimming left V 6 bases short and J 3 bases short, with 14 bases between. Germline V lookup: CDR1 MGHDK, CDR2 SYGVNS. This CDR3 is built from 15 residues. The CDR3 protein is CASRPTGWDTGELFF. In nucleotides, the CDR3 is TGTGCCAGCAGGCCAACAGGGTGGGACACCGGGGAGCTGTTTTTT.

V and J are TRBV11-2 and TRBJ2-7; tentative D call: TRBD2 (5 bases). Germline V gene data show CDR1 as SGHAT and CDR2 as FQNNGV. V was pared by 2 bases and J by 2 bases, with 10 bases between. There are 14 residues in the CDR3. In nucleotides, the CDR3 is TGTGCCAGCAGCTTACTGGTCGGGACCTACGAGCAGTACTTC. It codes for CASSLLVGTYEQYF.

The chain links TRBV5-1 to TRBJ1-3; 9 bases align to TRBD1. Looked up from germline, CDR1 is SGHRS and CDR2 is YFSETQ. Germline trimming cut 4 bases from V and 5 bases from J; bases unmatched to any gene: 10. The CDR3 totals 16 residues. The CDR3 region is CASSPGGTGYRNTIYF. In DNA, the CDR3 is TGCGCCAGCAGCCCCGGAGGGACAGGGTATCGAAACACCATATATTTT.

The J gene is TRBJ1-5, the V gene TRBV14; TRBD1 matches 9 bases. Germline CDR1 SGHDN, CDR2 FVKESK. This CDR3 region has 16 residues. J gave up 9 bases and V 2 bases, and 11 bases lay outside the gene matches. CDR3 sequence reads: CASSQRIDRGNMPQHF. In DNA form, the CDR3 reads TGTGCCAGCAGCCAACGCATCGACAGGGGGAATATGCCCCAGCATTTT.

This chain joins TRBV25-1 and TRBJ1-2; 11 bases line up with TRBD1. This CDR3 comprises 16 residues. Germline V gene sequence: CDR1 MGHDK, CDR2 SYGVNS. V dropped 2 bases and J dropped 4; count of bases not matched to a gene: 6. CDR3 protein: CASSEPGTGGGYGYTF. CDR3 nucleotides: TGTGCCAGCAGTGAACCGGGGACAGGGGGTGGCTATGGCTACACCTTC.

The genes are TRBV6-1 and TRBJ1-5; no clear D gene. Between the trimmed V and J ends, which lost 0 bases and 9 bases, there was a span of 15 bases. The CDR3 sequence is 15 residues long. The germline V gene has CDR1 MNHNS and CDR2 SASEGT. The CDR3 sequence: CASSEALPGERPQHF. Here the CDR3 DNA reads TGTGCCAGCAGTGAAGCGCTTCCAGGTGAGAGGCCCCAGCATTTT.

V usage is TRBV18 and J usage is TRBJ1-4; 11 nucleotides agree with TRBD1. The CDR3 has 16 amino acids. Germline V gene data show CDR1 as KGHSH and CDR2 as LQKENI. V was clipped by 1 base and J by 7 bases; unmatched bases: 5. The CDR3 DNA follows: TGTGCCAGCTCACCACGAGAAGGGACAGGGGGTGAAAAACTGTTTTTT. It specifies CASSPREGTGGEKLFF.